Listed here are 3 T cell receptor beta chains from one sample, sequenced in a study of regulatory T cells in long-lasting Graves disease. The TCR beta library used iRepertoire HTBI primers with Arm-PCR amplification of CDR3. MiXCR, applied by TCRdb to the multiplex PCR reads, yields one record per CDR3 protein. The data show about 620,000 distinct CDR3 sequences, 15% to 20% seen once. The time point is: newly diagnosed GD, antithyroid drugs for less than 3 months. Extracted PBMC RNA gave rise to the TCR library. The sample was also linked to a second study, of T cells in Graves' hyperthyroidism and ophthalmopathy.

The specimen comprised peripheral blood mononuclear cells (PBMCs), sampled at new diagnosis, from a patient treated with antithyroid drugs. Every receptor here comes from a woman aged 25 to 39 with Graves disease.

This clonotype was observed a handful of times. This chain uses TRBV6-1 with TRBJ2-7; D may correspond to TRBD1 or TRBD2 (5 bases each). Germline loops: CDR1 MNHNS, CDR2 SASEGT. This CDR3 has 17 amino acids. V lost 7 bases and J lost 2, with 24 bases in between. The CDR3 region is CASNLESLGVWTYEQYF. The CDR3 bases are TGTGCCAGCAACCTTGAGTCCTTGGGGGTCTGGACCTACGAGCAGTACTTC.

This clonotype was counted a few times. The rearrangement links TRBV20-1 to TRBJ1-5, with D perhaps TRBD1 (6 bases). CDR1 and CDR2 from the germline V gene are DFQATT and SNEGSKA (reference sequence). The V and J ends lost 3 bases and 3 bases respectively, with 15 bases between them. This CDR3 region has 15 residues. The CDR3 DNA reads TGCAGTGCTAGCCTCACAGGGCTGGACAATCAGCCCCAGCATTTT. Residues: CSASLTGLDNQPQHF.

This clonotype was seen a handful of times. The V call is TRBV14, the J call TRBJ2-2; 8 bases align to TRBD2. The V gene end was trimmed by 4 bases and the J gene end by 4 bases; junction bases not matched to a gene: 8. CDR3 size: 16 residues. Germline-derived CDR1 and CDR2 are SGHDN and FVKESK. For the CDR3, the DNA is TGTGCCAGCAGCCCATGGTCTAGCGGGCGCACCGGGGAGCTGTTTTTT. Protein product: CASSPWSSGRTGELFF.